These 16 T cell receptor beta chains share one sample of origin, sequenced in a study of CD8+CD57+ T cells in acquired aplastic anemia. TCR beta VDJ and CDR3 profiles were obtained from a genomic DNA template. Each CDR3 protein gets one entry after TCRdb re-called the reads with MiXCR. The sample yields approximately 180,000 distinct CDR3 sequences, 47% seen once. An expansion of CD8+CD57+ cells by flow cytometry had been shown in patients chosen for sequencing. The sequencing input was sorted CD4+, CD8+, or CD8+CD57+ T cells (not recorded which) from PBMCs. Receptors were obtained from a human donor with aplastic anemia.

In this sample, this clonotype turned up many times. The rearrangement links TRBV11-2 to TRBJ1-1; no firm D call. Trimming took off 6 bases at V and 6 bases at J, with 17 bases between the two ends. Germline CDR1 reads SGHAT; CDR2 reads FQNNGV. There are 14 residues in the CDR3. The CDR3 region is CASRFGLGHPEAFF. The CDR3 bases are TGTGCCAGCAGATTTGGGTTAGGGCATCCTGAAGCTTTCTTT.

About this clonotype itself: A junction boundary mismatches the germline segment, possibly from a read error. V and J are TRBV7-8 and TRBJ2-1, with no clear D. The CDR3 totals 15 residues. Germline V gene data show CDR1 as SGHVS and CDR2 as FQNEAQ. Here the CDR3 reads CAGSLARAVYNEQFF. CDR3 coding DNA: TGTGCCGGCAGCTTAGCCCGTGCGGTCTATAATGAGCAGTTCTTC.

The chain has TRBV7-9 and TRBJ2-7, with 8 bases that match TRBD1. This CDR3 contains 14 residues. Trimming at V came to 3 bases and at J to 3 bases, leaving 4 bases not matched to a gene. The V gene's germline CDR1 is SEHNR and CDR2 FQNEAQ (reference sequence). In DNA form, the CDR3 reads TGTGCCAGCAGCTTTGGGACAGGTTACTACGAGCAGTACTTC. Protein: CASSFGTGYYEQYF.

This clonotype was counted ten times or more. The CDR3 region is CASSLGVSNQPQHF. CDR3 DNA: TGTGCCAGCAGCTTAGGGGTTAGCAATCAGCCCCAGCATTTT. This chain connects TRBV7-2 to TRBJ1-5, with D unclear. V lost 1 base to trimming and J lost 0 bases, with 4 bases between them. Germline V gives CDR1 SGHTA, CDR2 FQGNSA. The CDR3 has 14 amino acids.

V gene TRBV20-1 combines with J gene TRBJ1-3; tentative D call: TRBD1 (6 bases). V lost 8 bases, J lost 0 bases, and 11 bases lay in between. This CDR3 contains 13 residues. From germline, CDR1 is DFQATT and CDR2 SNEGSKA (reference sequence). The CDR3 here is CSFWGASGNTIYF. CDR3 nucleotides: TGCAGTTTTTGGGGGGCCTCTGGAAACACCATATATTTT.

The gene calls are TRBV5-1 and TRBJ1-1; the D is unclear. The CDR3 spans 13 residues. V lost 2 bases, J lost 7 bases, and 12 bases lay in between. CDR1 and CDR2 from the germline V gene are SGHRS and YFSETQ. The chain's CDR3 is CASSFGGGDEAFF. For the CDR3, the DNA is TGCGCCAGCAGCTTCGGTGGTGGGGATGAAGCTTTCTTT.

V usage is TRBV5-4 and J usage is TRBJ2-7, with D hard to call. Germline V gives CDR1 SGHNT, CDR2 YYREEE (reference sequence). The CDR3 extends over 13 amino acids. The ends were cut back, 4 bases at V and 3 bases at J, with 11 bases in the middle. The CDR3 here is CASSKYYSYEQYF. For the CDR3, the DNA is TGTGCCAGCAGCAAATACTACAGCTACGAGCAGTACTTC.

This clonotype was recorded only once. The gene calls are TRBV19 and TRBJ1-2; D not resolved. CDR1 and CDR2 from the germline V gene are LNHDA and SQIVND (reference sequence). The CDR3 is made up of 11 amino acids. Trimming cost V 2 bases and J 6 bases, with 4 bases left between them. This CDR3 is CASSIQNGYTF. In DNA form, the CDR3 reads TGTGCCAGTAGTATACAGAATGGCTACACCTTC.

This clonotype was observed at least ten times. The chain joins TRBV7-2 to TRBJ1-1, with 10 bases lining up with TRBD1. Germline lookup yields CDR1 SGHTA and CDR2 FQGNSA. Trimming at V came to 2 bases and at J to 5 bases, leaving 5 bases not matched to a gene. The CDR3 contains 15 residues. In DNA form, the CDR3 reads TGTGCCAGCAGCTTACGGGACAGGGGAGGGACTGAAGCTTTCTTT. It codes for CASSLRDRGGTEAFF.

V and J are TRBV19 and TRBJ1-2; TRBD1 agrees at 7 bases. CDR1 and CDR2 from the germline V gene are LNHDA and SQIVND (reference sequence). The CDR3 loop spans 16 amino acids. V lost 10 bases to trimming and J lost 3 bases; unmatched junction nucleotides: 17. DNA for the CDR3: TGTGCCACTACAGCCCCGACAGGGTGGATCGACTATGGCTACACCTTC. Amino acid sequence: CATTAPTGWIDYGYTF.

The chain joins TRBV7-9 to TRBJ2-7; the D is unclear. V was trimmed by 1 base and J by 1 base, leaving 2 bases between them. CDR3 length equals 12 residues. Per germline, CDR1 SEHNR and CDR2 FQNEAQ (reference sequence). Written as DNA, the CDR3 is TGTGCCAGCAGCTTAGAATCCTACGAGCAGTACTTC. Its protein product is CASSLESYEQYF.

This clonotype turned up a few times. J is TRBJ2-2 and V is TRBV24-1, with a tentative D call TRBD1 (6 bases). Trimming left V 2 bases short and J 6 bases short, with 9 bases between. Germline V gene lookup returns CDR1 KGHDR and CDR2 SFDVKD. This CDR3 is 14 amino acids long. Written as DNA, the CDR3 is TGTGCCACCAGTGATTACAGGGAATCCGGGGAGCTGTTTTTT. Its translation is CATSDYRESGELFF.

This clonotype was counted at least ten times. The V call is TRBV19, the J call TRBJ1-2; the D is unclear. V lost 2 bases and J lost 7, with 17 bases in between. Per germline, CDR1 LNHDA and CDR2 SQIVND (reference sequence). This CDR3 comprises 15 residues. In nucleotides, the CDR3 is TGTGCCAGTAGTATAAGGAACCGTGAAATGGGTGGCTACACCTTC. It is translated as CASSIRNREMGGYTF.

Comments on this clonotype: This may stem from a read error, because a much larger clone lies one nucleotide away. The V call is TRBV6-4, the J call TRBJ1-1; D may be TRBD1 (6 bases). Germline CDR1 is MRHNA and CDR2 is SNTAGT. The ends were cut back, 3 bases at V and 3 bases at J, with 11 bases in the middle. The CDR3 loop spans 14 amino acids. CDR3 in amino acids: CASSEGTLDTEAFF. The CDR3, as DNA: TGTGCCAGCAGTGAAGGGACACTGGACACTGAAGCTTTCTTT.

This clonotype was found many times. This chain uses TRBV5-6 with TRBJ1-1, with TRBD1 identical over 10 bases. CDR1 is SGHDT and CDR2 is YYEEEE in the germline V gene. CDR3 length: 16 residues. Trimming cost V 4 bases and J 2 bases; bases outside gene matches: 8. The CDR3 loop is CASSPRQGARNTEAFF. The CDR3, as DNA: TGTGCCAGCAGCCCAAGACAGGGGGCGAGAAACACTGAAGCTTTCTTT.

V gene TRBV2 combines with J gene TRBJ2-3; TRBD1 aligns across 10 bases. The germline V gene encodes CDR1 SNHLY and CDR2 FYNNEI. J gave up 2 bases and V 6 bases, and 8 bases lay outside the gene matches. CDR3 length: 16 amino acids. CDR3 in amino acids: CASSYLGTGVTDTQYF. DNA of the CDR3: TGTGCCAGCAGCTACTTAGGGACAGGGGTCACAGATACGCAGTATTTT.